The text below deals with one TCR beta chain. In the original analysis: Amplification of reference gene primers provided the estimated nucleated cell counts. Repertoires were generated with immunoSEQ multiplex PCR, while TCRdb's copy carries only in-frame clones and drops some. The V and J calls and clone size come from that table; D and trimming were worked out from the DNA. The sample consists of roughly 700,000 clones, 75% to 90% of them appearing once. This sample is part of a study of blood T cell repertoires in COVID-19. Study in general: Spain, Italy and the United States supplied samples that represented acute and convalescent COVID-19. The analysed material was cDNA or gDNA that came from T cells, B-cell-depleted T cells, or PBMCs.

Trimming stripped 2 bases from V and 4 bases from J, with 9 bases between. The CDR3 spans 14 residues. Germline V gene data show CDR1 as LGHNA and CDR2 as YSLEER. The clonotype originates from a woman younger than 35 with acute or convalescent COVID-19. Material for sequencing was peripheral blood. The genes are TRBV4-3 and TRBJ2-1; no clear D gene. The CDR3 protein is CASSQNGQYNEQFF. The CDR3 DNA is TGCGCCAGCAGCCAAAATGGGCAGTACAATGAGCAGTTCTTC.